This T cell receptor (beta chain) was found in a study of cytomegalovirus exposure and HLA in healthy donors. The method was immunoSEQ multiplex PCR; TCRdb's version includes in-frame clones alone and lacks a portion of them. The sample lists around 150,000 clones, roughly nine tenths occurring once. Study-wide points: Specificity for CMV antigens was confirmed in vitro for a few of the CMV-associated chains.

The V and J ends lost 4 bases and 4 bases, in that order; junction bases with no gene match: 14. The germline CDR1 and CDR2 sequences are LNHDA and SQIVND (reference sequence). The CDR3 covers 18 residues. As for this clone: Its antigen is unknown.

From the 120-subject validation cohort, which was separate from the roughly 670-subject first cohort, the donors were drawn. The sample taken for sequencing was PBMCs. The V gene is TRBV19, the J gene TRBJ2-3; TRBD1 matches at 10 bases. The origin of this receptor is a man aged 18-30 years in good health and CMV-seronegative. The CDR3 DNA reads as TGTGCCAGTAGTACTACTGGACAGGGGGTTTGGTTCGCAGATACGCAGTATTTT. This translates into CASSTTGQGVWFADTQYF.